A single sample gave rise to the 25 T cell receptor beta chains below, sequenced in a study of long-term antiretroviral therapy in people with HIV. The libraries were made with immunoSEQ v3.0 at survey level. Some clones are missing from TCRdb's copy, which holds only in-frame ones; the method was immunoSEQ multiplex PCR. This table holds tens of thousands of clones, 80% to 90% found once. The material sequenced was unsorted PBMCs, taken 0.1 years before starting antiretroviral therapy. Receptors originate from a man aged 18 to 29 with HIV.

This clone was detected a few times. This rearrangement joins TRBV5-1 to TRBJ1-2, with TRBD1 as a possible D gene (5 bases). V lost 0 bases and J lost 6, with 6 bases in between. This CDR3 is 12 amino acids long. CDR1 is SGHRS, CDR2 YFSETQ, per germline. CDR3 amino acids: CASSLVGDGYTF. In DNA, the CDR3 is TGCGCCAGCAGCTTGGTAGGGGATGGCTACACCTTC.

Only one count was recorded for this clone. The CDR3 region has the DNA TGTGCCAGCAGCTTGATAACGGGGGCAGTGTCCTACGAGCAGTACTTC. This encodes CASSLITGAVSYEQYF. This rearrangement joins TRBV5-6 to TRBJ2-7, with D possibly being TRBD1 or TRBD2 (6 bases each). Trimming cost V 1 base and J 1 base, with 15 bases left between them. Germline lookup yields CDR1 SGHDT and CDR2 YYEEEE. The CDR3 has 16 residues.

This clone appeared a single time. This chain links TRBV9 with TRBJ2-5; 7 nucleotides agree with TRBD2. In germline, CDR1 is SGDLS, CDR2 YYNGEE. With 3 bases clipped from V and 5 bases from J, the junction kept 13 bases outside the gene matches. The CDR3 runs 16 residues. CDR3 residues: CASSDSYYGEGETQYF. CDR3 nucleotide sequence: TGTGCCAGCAGCGATTCCTACTATGGGGAGGGGGAGACCCAGTACTTC.

The chain recombines TRBV11-2 with TRBJ2-7; perhaps TRBD2 as D (6 bases). The V and J ends lost 5 bases and 9 bases respectively, with 20 bases between them. Germline V CDR1 and CDR2: SGHAT, FQNNGV. The CDR3 is made up of 14 amino acids. The CDR3 is CASSLYGGAEGQYF. CDR3 in DNA: TGTGCCAGCAGCCTATATGGAGGGGCTGAAGGGCAGTACTTC.

CDR3: CASSLYPSNSNQPQHF. In DNA, the CDR3 is TGTGCCAGCAGTCTGTACCCAAGTAATAGCAATCAGCCCCAGCATTTT. The genes are TRBV27 and TRBJ1-5; unclear D gene. The CDR3 is 16 residues long. Trimming stripped 5 bases from V and 0 bases from J, with 14 bases between. Germline V CDR1 and CDR2: MNHEY, SMNVEV (reference sequence).

This rearrangement joins TRBV5-6 to TRBJ2-2; 8 bases match TRBD2. Trimming at V came to 0 bases and at J to 4 bases, leaving 14 bases not matched to a gene. The CDR3 is made up of 19 amino acids. Germline V CDR1 and CDR2: SGHDT, YYEEEE. The CDR3 DNA is TGTGCCAGCAGCTTGGCCGAACGGGGGGGGTTTCCGAGCACCGGGGAGCTGTTTTTT. Amino acid sequence: CASSLAERGGFPSTGELFF.

V usage is TRBV2 and J usage is TRBJ1-2; 8 bases agree with TRBD1. V gave up 2 bases and J gave up 6 bases; unmatched junction bases: 2. The germline CDR1 and CDR2 sequences are SNHLY and FYNNEI. The CDR3 sequence is 13 residues long. The CDR3 DNA reads as TGTGCCAGCAGTGAATCAGGGGGCAATGGCTACACCTTC. Encoded protein: CASSESGGNGYTF.

This clone was counted between two and nine times. This rearrangement joins TRBV18 to TRBJ1-6; a weak D match, TRBD1 (6 bases). The V gene's germline CDR1 is KGHSH and CDR2 LQKENI. Trimming shortened V by 1 base and J by 8 bases, and 9 bases separated the two germline ends. This CDR3 spans 14 amino acids. The CDR3 nucleotides read TGTGCCAGCTCACCACAGGGGGGGGATTCACCCCTCCACTTT. Encoded protein: CASSPQGGDSPLHF.

The CDR3 region is CASSLGGQPQHF. In nucleotides, the CDR3 is TGTGCCAGCAGCTTAGGGGGTCAGCCCCAGCATTTT. The chain couples TRBV12-1 to TRBJ1-5; the table's D call, TRBD1, was not checked against the DNA. TRBV12-1 is an annotated pseudogene. The CDR3 runs to 12 residues.

The chain links TRBV28 to TRBJ2-7; D gene uncertain. The germline CDR1 and CDR2 sequences are MDHEN and SYDVKM. The V end was cut by 3 bases, the J end by 4 bases, with 10 bases between. The CDR3 has 13 amino acids. The CDR3 region has the DNA TGTGCCAGCAGTTTCGGCATTGGATACGAGCAGTACTTC. This codes for CASSFGIGYEQYF. Together with reference TRBV28 and TRBJ2-7, the CDR3 gives the full variable domain: DVKVTQSSRYLVKRTGEKVFLECVQDMDHENMFWYRQDPGLGLRLIYFSYDVKMKEKGDIPEGYSVSREKKERFSLILESASTNQTSMYLCASSFGIGYEQYFGPGTRLTVT.

This rearrangement joins TRBV4-2 to TRBJ2-3; tentative D call: TRBD2 (5 bases). CDR1 is LGHNA and CDR2 is YNFKEQ in the germline V gene. Trimming left V 1 base short and J 6 bases short, with 8 bases between. The CDR3 sequence is 13 residues long. CDR3 in amino acids: CASSQASPDTQYF. The CDR3, as DNA: TGTGCCAGCAGCCAAGCTAGCCCGGATACGCAGTATTTT.

This clone is a singleton in its sample. The genes are TRBV10-1 and TRBJ2-1; D not certain. Germline V gene sequence: CDR1 WNHNN, CDR2 SYGVQD (reference sequence). The CDR3 consists of 14 residues. V shed 2 bases and J shed 0 bases, with 5 bases lying between them. In nucleotides, the CDR3 is TGCGCCAGCAGTGAGGGAAGCTCCTACAATGAGCAGTTCTTC. Protein: CASSEGSSYNEQFF.

V is TRBV5-1 and J is TRBJ2-1; a possible D gene is TRBD1 (6 bases). In germline, CDR1 is SGHRS, CDR2 YFSETQ. V lost 4 bases and J lost 0, with 11 bases in between. CDR3 length: 15 amino acids. CDR3 DNA: TGCGCCAGCAGCCCAGGGGTGAGCTCCTACAATGAGCAGTTCTTC. Its translation: CASSPGVSSYNEQFF.

The V call is TRBV5-4, the J call TRBJ1-1; D might be TRBD1 (5 bases). This CDR3 is 13 amino acids long. Trimming stripped 5 bases from V and 1 base from J, with 9 bases between. Germline loops: CDR1 SGHNT, CDR2 YYREEE (reference sequence). The CDR3 reads CASRTGGNTEAFF. In DNA form, the CDR3 reads TGTGCCAGCAGAACCGGGGGGAACACTGAAGCTTTCTTT.

V gene TRBV28 combines with J gene TRBJ2-7; unclear D gene. This CDR3 has 14 amino acids. CDR1 MDHEN and CDR2 SYDVKM come from the germline V gene. The V end lost 3 bases, the J end lost 3 bases, and 12 bases lay between the germline ends. CDR3 sequence reads: CASSLGGSHYEQYF. Here the CDR3 DNA reads TGTGCCAGCAGTTTGGGCGGCAGCCACTACGAGCAGTACTTC.

The genes are TRBV19 and TRBJ1-1; the D gene is possibly TRBD1 (5 bases). The CDR3 sequence is 11 residues long. Germline lookup yields CDR1 LNHDA and CDR2 SQIVND (reference sequence). CDR3 sequence: CATRKGPEAFF. For the CDR3, the DNA is TGTGCTACCAGAAAGGGACCTGAAGCTTTCTTT.

The chain is built from TRBV5-6 and TRBJ1-6; the D is unclear. The CDR3 is 15 residues long. V gave up 1 base and J gave up 9 bases, with 14 bases separating them. Germline V CDR1 and CDR2: SGHDT, YYEEEE. This chain's CDR3 is CASSLRALMVSPLHF. The CDR3 bases are TGTGCCAGCAGCTTGCGGGCGCTGATGGTTTCACCCCTCCACTTT.

The chain joins TRBV28 to TRBJ1-2; no reliable D call. From germline, CDR1 is MDHEN and CDR2 SYDVKM. The CDR3 is made up of 12 amino acids. V was pared by 5 bases and J by 8 bases, with 12 bases between. CDR3 sequence: CASSRLAGGYTF. The CDR3 region has the DNA TGTGCCAGCAGTCGACTAGCGGGCGGCTACACCTTC.

The V gene is TRBV19, the J gene TRBJ2-6; D not resolved. From germline, CDR1 is LNHDA and CDR2 SQIVND (reference sequence). The CDR3 covers 19 residues. The ends were cut back, 1 base at V and 0 bases at J, with 16 bases in the middle. In DNA form, the CDR3 reads TGTGCCAGTAGTATAGTGTGGGTAGTAGGTAGCTCTGGGGCCAACGTCCTGACTTTC. Translation: CASSIVWVVGSSGANVLTF. The whole variable domain, filled in from reference TRBV19 and TRBJ2-6, reads DGGITQSPKYLFRKEGQNVTLSCEQNLNHDAMYWYRQDPGQGLRLIYYSQIVNDFQKGDIAEGYSVSREKKESFPLTVTSAQKNPTAFYLCASSIVWVVGSSGANVLTFGAGSRLTVL.

This chain connects TRBV6-4 to TRBJ2-1; TRBD1 aligns across 10 bases. This CDR3 comprises 16 residues. Per germline, CDR1 MRHNA and CDR2 SNTAGT. The J segment lost 6 bases and the V segment lost 6 bases, leaving 11 bases of the junction unmatched. The CDR3 coding sequence is TGTGCCAGCAGCGCAAGCGGACAGGGGGAAAGCAATGAGCAGTTCTTC. Protein product: CASSASGQGESNEQFF.

This rearrangement joins TRBV27 to TRBJ2-7; possible D gene TRBD2, 5 bases. Germline assignment: CDR1 MNHEY and CDR2 SMNVEV (reference sequence). CDR3 size: 15 residues. V was clipped by 3 bases and J by 2 bases, with 14 bases between them. CDR3 coding DNA: TGTGCCAGCAGTTTGGCGGGCCAGCCTGCCTACGAGCAGTACTTC. Translated, it gives CASSLAGQPAYEQYF.

This clone was seen more than once but under ten times. The chain employs TRBV9 and TRBJ2-7, with TRBD1 as a possible D gene (5 bases). Germline V gene lookup returns CDR1 SGDLS and CDR2 YYNGEE. The CDR3 runs 14 residues. V lost 0 bases and J 2 bases, leaving 9 bases between the germline ends. CDR3 sequence reads: CASSVEGVPYEQYF. The CDR3 nucleotides read TGTGCCAGCAGCGTAGAAGGGGTACCCTACGAGCAGTACTTC.

J is TRBJ2-3 and V is TRBV6-9, with a weak D call TRBD2 (5 bases). The CDR3 totals 15 residues. Trimming removed 2 bases from V and 2 bases from J, with 11 bases in between. Germline V gene sequence: CDR1 MNHGY, CDR2 SVAAGI. The CDR3 DNA sequence: TGTGCCAGCAGTTATGACCCGACTATCACAGATACGCAGTATTTT. This encodes CASSYDPTITDTQYF.

The gene calls are TRBV18 and TRBJ1-5, with 10 bases lining up with TRBD1. The junction had 4 bases not matched to a gene; V was cut back by 9 bases and J by 2 bases. Germline lookup yields CDR1 KGHSH and CDR2 LQKENI. The CDR3 extends over 14 amino acids. CDR3 protein: CASAGTGGNQPQHF. The CDR3 nucleotides read TGTGCCAGTGCCGGGACAGGGGGCAATCAGCCCCAGCATTTT.

The chain uses TRBV30 and TRBJ2-7; D may be TRBD1 (6 bases). Germline V gene data show CDR1 as GTSNPN and CDR2 as SVGIG (reference sequence). Deletions cut 5 bases from V and 3 bases from J, with 8 bases between. CDR3 size: 11 residues. CDR3 DNA sequence: TGTGCCTGGGGGGGCTTCTACGAGCAGTACTTC. This gives the protein CAWGGFYEQYF.